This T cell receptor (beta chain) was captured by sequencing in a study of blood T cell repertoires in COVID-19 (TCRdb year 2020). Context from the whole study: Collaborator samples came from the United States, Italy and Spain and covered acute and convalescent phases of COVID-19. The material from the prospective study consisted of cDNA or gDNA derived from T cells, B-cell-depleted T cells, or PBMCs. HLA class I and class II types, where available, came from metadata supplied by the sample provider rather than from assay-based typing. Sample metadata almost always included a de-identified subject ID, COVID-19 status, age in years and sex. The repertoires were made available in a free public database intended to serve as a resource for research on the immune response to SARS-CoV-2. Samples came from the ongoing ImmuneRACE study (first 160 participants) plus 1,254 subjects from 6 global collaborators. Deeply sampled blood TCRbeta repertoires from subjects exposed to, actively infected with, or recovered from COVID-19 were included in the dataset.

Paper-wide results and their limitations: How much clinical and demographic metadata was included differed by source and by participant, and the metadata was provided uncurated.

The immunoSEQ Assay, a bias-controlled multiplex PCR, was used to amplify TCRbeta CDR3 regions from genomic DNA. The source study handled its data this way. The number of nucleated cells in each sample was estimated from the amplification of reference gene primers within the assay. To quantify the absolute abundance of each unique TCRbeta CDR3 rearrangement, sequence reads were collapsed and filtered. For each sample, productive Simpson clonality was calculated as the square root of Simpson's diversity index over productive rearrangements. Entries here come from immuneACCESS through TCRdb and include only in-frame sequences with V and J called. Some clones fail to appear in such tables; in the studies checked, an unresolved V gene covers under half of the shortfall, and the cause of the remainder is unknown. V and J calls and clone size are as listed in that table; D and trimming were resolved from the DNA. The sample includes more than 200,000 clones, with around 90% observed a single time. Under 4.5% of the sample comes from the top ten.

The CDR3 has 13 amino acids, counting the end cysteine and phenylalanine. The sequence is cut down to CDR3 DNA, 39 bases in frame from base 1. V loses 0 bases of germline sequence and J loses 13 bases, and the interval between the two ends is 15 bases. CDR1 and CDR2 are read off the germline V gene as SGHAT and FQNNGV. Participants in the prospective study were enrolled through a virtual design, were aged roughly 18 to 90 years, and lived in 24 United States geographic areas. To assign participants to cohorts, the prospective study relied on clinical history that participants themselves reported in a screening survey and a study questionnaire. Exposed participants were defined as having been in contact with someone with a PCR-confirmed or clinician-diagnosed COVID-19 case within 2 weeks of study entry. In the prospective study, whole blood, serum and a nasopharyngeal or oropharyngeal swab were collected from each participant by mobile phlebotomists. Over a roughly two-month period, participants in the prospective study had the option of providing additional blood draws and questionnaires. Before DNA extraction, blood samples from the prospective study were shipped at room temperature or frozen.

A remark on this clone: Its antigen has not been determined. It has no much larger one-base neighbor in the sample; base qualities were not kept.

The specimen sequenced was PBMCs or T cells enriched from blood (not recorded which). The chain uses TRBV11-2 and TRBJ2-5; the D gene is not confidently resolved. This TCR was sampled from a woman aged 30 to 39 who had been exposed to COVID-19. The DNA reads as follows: TGTGCCAGCAGCTTAGATGGAGAAGGAATTTTGTACTTC. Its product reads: CASSLDGEGILYF.